Listed below are T cell receptor beta chains from one sample, sequenced in a study of blood T cells in healthy people across ages. TCRdb re-called the 5' RACE reads through MiXCR, storing one row per CDR3 protein. The data show about a million distinct CDR3 sequences, just over 50% seen once. What was sequenced was blood. These receptor sequences come from a woman in her sixties in good health. CDR3s include the opening cysteine and the closing phenylalanine or tryptophan. The D gene is left open where the match is weak. Size tells how often a clone was seen (once, few, many) or the class of an expanded clone, and some rows leave it out.

d_call	v_call	j_call	cdr3_length	clone_size	cdr3_nt	cdr3_aa
NA	TRBV4-2	TRBJ1-2	15	many	TGTGCCAGCAGCGAGTCGATTGGGGTAGTTGATGGCTACACCTTC	CASSESIGVVDGYTF
NA	TRBV4-1	TRBJ1-5	15	NA	TGCGCCAGCAGCCAAGATCATTTGGGGGATCAGCCCCAGCATTTT	CASSQDHLGDQPQHF
NA	TRBV10-3	TRBJ2-3	15	few	TGTGCCATCAGCGCCCCTAGCACAAACACAGATACGCAGTATTTT	CAISAPSTNTDTQYF
NA	TRBV7-2	TRBJ2-3	13	few	TGTGCCAGCAGCTTGAAAGGGGCAGATACGCAGTATTTT	CASSLKGADTQYF
NA	TRBV12-3/TRBV12-4	TRBJ2-2	13	NA	TGTGCCAGCAGTGAATTAGGGGCCGGGGAGCTGTTTTTT	CASSELGAGELFF
TRBD1	TRBV18	TRBJ2-7	14	NA	TGTGCCAGCTCACTTGCCCCGACAGGGACCGAGCAGTACTTC	CASSLAPTGTEQYF
NA	TRBV13	TRBJ2-3	15	NA	TGTGCCAGCAGCTCTAGGATAGTAGGGACAGATACGCAGTATTTT	CASSSRIVGTDTQYF
NA	TRBV4-1	TRBJ2-2	11	NA	TGCGCCAGCAGCCAAGCCCATTGGCTGTTTTTT	CASSQAHWLFF
NA	TRBV25-1	TRBJ2-6	16	few	TGTGCCAGCAGTAATCCAGGGGCTTCAGGGGCCAACGTCCTGACTTTC	CASSNPGASGANVLTF
TRBD2	TRBV20-1	TRBJ2-7	16	NA	TGCAGTGCTAGAGATCAGGGTAGACTAGCCCTCTACGAGCAGTACTTC	CSARDQGRLALYEQYF
TRBD2	TRBV7-6	TRBJ2-1	18	NA	TGTGCCAGCAGCTTAGCGCCTGGTGCGGGAGGGGACTACAATGAGCAGTTCTTC	CASSLAPGAGGDYNEQFF
TRBD2	TRBV7-8	TRBJ2-1	16	NA	TGTGCCAGCAGCTTAGCGGCAGCGGGAGGGGGAAATGAGCAGTTCTTC	CASSLAAAGGGNEQFF
NA	TRBV6-1	TRBJ1-2	12	NA	TGTGCCAGCGGGGACCTTAACTATGGCTACACCTTC	CASGDLNYGYTF
TRBD2	TRBV7-3	TRBJ2-2	16	NA	TGTGCCAGCAGCCTGATGGGACTAGCGGGAGGCGGGGAGCTGTTTTTT	CASSLMGLAGGGELFF
TRBD2	TRBV3-1	TRBJ2-7	17	NA	TGTGCCAGCAGAGTCCGCACGTCGAGCGGGACCTCCTACGAGCAGTACTTC	CASRVRTSSGTSYEQYF
NA	TRBV11-2	TRBJ1-2	14	NA	TGTGCCAGCAGCCCCCCTGAGAGACTCTATGGCTACACCTTC	CASSPPERLYGYTF
TRBD1	TRBV12-3/TRBV12-4	TRBJ2-7	12	once	TGTGCCAGCAGTTTCCAGGGGGCAAAGCTGTACTTC	CASSFQGAKLYF
TRBD2	TRBV14	TRBJ2-2	17	few	TGTGCCAGCAGCCCCTGGACTAGCGGGGGGTACACCGGGGAGCTGTTTTTT	CASSPWTSGGYTGELFF
TRBD2	TRBV20-1	TRBJ2-1	16	many	TGCAGTGCTAGAGATCACCAGCGGGGGGATTCCGGTGAGCAGTTCTTC	CSARDHQRGDSGEQFF
NA	TRBV6-2/TRBV6-3	TRBJ1-2	14	NA	TGTGCCAGCAGTTACTCGGAGGGATCTCATGGCTACACCTTC	CASSYSEGSHGYTF
TRBD1	TRBV12-3/TRBV12-4	TRBJ2-5	16	few	TGTGCCAGCAAAAACCTGGACAGGGTGGCGGGGGAGACCCAGTACTTC	CASKNLDRVAGETQYF
NA	TRBV12-3/TRBV12-4	TRBJ2-7	14	once	TGTGCCAGCAGTGTATCAGGGGCCCCCTACGAGCAGTACTTC	CASSVSGAPYEQYF
NA	TRBV3-1	TRBJ2-5	11	NA	TGTGCCAGCAGCCAAGAAGCTGAGCAGTACTTC	CASSQEAEQYF
NA	TRBV7-9	TRBJ2-7	14	NA	TGTGCCAGCAGCTTAGAATGGGTTCCGAACGAGCAGTACTTC	CASSLEWVPNEQYF
NA	TRBV4-1	TRBJ1-6	15	NA	TGCGCCAGCAGCCAAGGGGGCTCCTATAATTCACCCCTCCACTTT	CASSQGGSYNSPLHF
TRBD1	TRBV5-8	TRBJ1-4	13	NA	TGTGCCAGCAGCCGGACAGGGTTTGGAAAACTGTTTTTT	CASSRTGFGKLFF
TRBD2	TRBV6-2/TRBV6-3	TRBJ2-7	15	NA	TGTGCCAGCATTGGAAGGACTAGCGTTTCCTACGAGCAGTACTTC	CASIGRTSVSYEQYF
NA	TRBV29-1	TRBJ2-5	13	few	TGCAGCGGATACAGGCGAGCTCAAGAGACCCAGTACTTC	CSGYRRAQETQYF
TRBD2	TRBV5-1	TRBJ2-7	15	NA	TGCGCCAGCAGCTTGGCATCTACGGGAGGGTACGAGCAGTACTTC	CASSLASTGGYEQYF
NA	TRBV4-1	TRBJ2-6	16	few	TGCGCCAGCAGCCAAGAGGGAACCTCTGGGGCCAACGTCCTGACTTTC	CASSQEGTSGANVLTF
TRBD2	TRBV6-2/TRBV6-3	TRBJ2-4	16	NA	TGTGCCAGCAGTTACGACCGCGGGACTAGCGGGAGGGAGAAGTACTTC	CASSYDRGTSGREKYF
TRBD2	TRBV4-1	TRBJ2-7	14	NA	TGCGCCAGCAGCCAAGACCCTAGCGGCTACGAGCAGTACTTC	CASSQDPSGYEQYF
TRBD1	TRBV4-1	TRBJ2-5	17	NA	TGCGCCAGCAGCCAGGAAACCTCTGGACAGGGGAGAGAGACCCAGTACTTC	CASSQETSGQGRETQYF
NA	TRBV29-1	TRBJ2-1	12	NA	TGCAGCGTTGAAGACTATAAGGAGCCGCAGTTCTTC	CSVEDYKEPQFF
NA	TRBV9	TRBJ2-3	16	NA	TGTGCCAGCAGCGTAGAAGGGGGAAGGCCCACAGATACGCAGTATTTT	CASSVEGGRPTDTQYF
NA	TRBV20-1	TRBJ2-4	13	few	TGCAGTGCTAGAGCGGGGGCCGGGGACATTCAGTACTTC	CSARAGAGDIQYF
TRBD2	TRBV3-1	TRBJ2-3	19	NA	TGTGCCAGCAGCCAAGATCGGGATAGCGGGAGTTGGTCCCAAGATACGCAGTATTTT	CASSQDRDSGSWSQDTQYF
TRBD2	TRBV29-1	TRBJ2-7	13	few	TGCAGCGTTGCAGAAGCGGGAGAGGGAGAGCAGTACTTC	CSVAEAGEGEQYF
TRBD1	TRBV5-1	TRBJ1-5	15	NA	TGCGCCAGCAGCGCCGCGGGACAGCGGGAACAGCCCCAGCATTTT	CASSAAGQREQPQHF
NA	TRBV4-1	TRBJ2-3	15	few	TGCGCCAGCAGCCAAGGAGGACTCTTGGGGGATACGCAGTATTTT	CASSQGGLLGDTQYF
NA	TRBV6-6	TRBJ1-2	15	NA	TGTGCCAGCAGTTGGAAGACACAGTCTGACTATGGCTACACCTTC	CASSWKTQSDYGYTF
NA	TRBV7-2	TRBJ2-5	13	NA	TGTGCCAGCAGCCTGGGGGGTATCGCGACCCAGTACTTC	CASSLGGIATQYF
NA	TRBV27	TRBJ2-5	12	NA	TGTGCCAGCATGAACAAAGCGTATGACCAGTACTTC	CASMNKAYDQYF
NA	TRBV2	TRBJ2-7	12	NA	TGTGCCAGCAGACCATACGGATCCGAGCAGTACTTC	CASRPYGSEQYF
NA	TRBV6-2/TRBV6-3	TRBJ2-7	16	NA	TGTGCCAGCAGATCAACAGGCACGGGCGCTGGGACGAGTGAGTACTTC	CASRSTGTGAGTSEYF
NA	TRBV20-1	TRBJ1-2	14	NA	TGCAGTGCTAGAGATGAACAAGGGGGCTATGGCTACACCTTC	CSARDEQGGYGYTF
TRBD2	TRBV6-1	TRBJ2-3	15	NA	TGTGCCAGCAAAAGCAGCGGGGGGAGCACAGATACGCAGTATTTT	CASKSSGGSTDTQYF
NA	TRBV5-1	TRBJ1-1	13	NA	TGCGCCAGCAGCCGCGAGGGGGGCGGTGAAGCTTTCTTT	CASSREGGGEAFF
TRBD1	TRBV11-2	TRBJ2-5	13	NA	TGTGCCGGCAGTCCCGACAGGGTAGAGACCCAGTACTTC	CAGSPDRVETQYF
TRBD2	TRBV2	TRBJ2-3	15	NA	TGTGCCAGCAGAGGACTAGCGGGACTTGCAGATACGCAGTATTTT	CASRGLAGLADTQYF
TRBD2	TRBV7-9	TRBJ2-3	13	few	TGTGCCAGCGGGACTACCTACACAGATACGCAGTATTTT	CASGTTYTDTQYF
TRBD2	TRBV2	TRBJ2-4	14	NA	TGTGCCAGCACCGGGACTAGCGGGAGTGGCATTCAGTACTTC	CASTGTSGSGIQYF
TRBD2	TRBV7-9	TRBJ2-3	18	NA	TGTGCCAGCAGCCCTGGGAGGGCCGAGTCTTTTAGCACAGATACGCAGTATTTT	CASSPGRAESFSTDTQYF
NA	TRBV10-1	TRBJ2-2	12	NA	TGCGCCAGCACCTCTACGTTCGGGGAGCTGTTTTTT	CASTSTFGELFF
TRBD1	TRBV20-1	TRBJ1-2	13	NA	TGCAGTGCTAGATGGACAGGCGCTTATGGCTACACCTTC	CSARWTGAYGYTF
NA	TRBV12-3/TRBV12-4	TRBJ2-5	15	NA	TGTGCCAGCAGCCCCCAGGGGGGGGCTATCAATGAGCAGTACTTC	CASSPQGGAINEQYF
NA	TRBV27	TRBJ2-1	11	few	TGTGCCAGCAGTCCCCCGGGGGAGCAGTTCTTC	CASSPPGEQFF
TRBD2	TRBV7-6	TRBJ2-1	15	NA	TGTGCCAGCAGCTTAGGCGGGGGTCTTAACAATGAGCAGTTCTTC	CASSLGGGLNNEQFF
TRBD1	TRBV7-2	TRBJ2-5	14	few	TGTGCCAGCAGACAGACAGGGGGCCAAGAGACCCAGTACTTC	CASRQTGGQETQYF